This T cell receptor (beta chain) was observed in a study of blood T cell repertoires in COVID-19. TCRdb keeps only in-frame clones here, not all; method: immunoSEQ multiplex PCR. Here the sample spans 65,000 or so clones, roughly 80% being singletons. From germline, CDR1 is MNHEY and CDR2 SVGAGI. Trimming stripped 4 bases from V and 4 bases from J, with 13 bases between. The CDR3 spans 14 residues. This rearrangement joins TRBV6-5 to TRBJ2-5, with TRBD2 as a possible D gene (6 bases). The receptor comes from a woman aged 70-85 years with acute or convalescent COVID-19. Sequencing was carried out using peripheral blood. Written as DNA, the CDR3 is TGTGCCAGCAGTTTTCGGGGGTGGGGAGAGACCCAGTACTTC. As protein: CASSFRGWGETQYF.